Listed here is a single T cell receptor (beta chain). Which antigen it targets is not known. No much larger clone is present one base from it, and per-base qualities are unavailable. Preparation of the library involved PCR. TCR sequencing of DNA from cultured CD4+ T cells used the Oncomine TCR Beta short-read assay at the Johns Hopkins FTIC core. The QIAamp micro DNA kit was used to extract genomic DNA from the cultured CD4+ T cells. Oncomine TCR Beta libraries from cultured CD4+ T cells were pooled using unique dual indexes and sequenced on an Illumina iSeq 100. On the authors' methods: Non-productive sequences were removed, and CDR3s not starting with C, not ending with F or W, or shorter than 7 amino acids were discarded. The MANAFEST web application identified antigen-specific clonotypes by comparing peptide-stimulated wells against reference wells and other culture wells. An FDR below 0.05, an odds ratio above 5, and a productive frequency above 0.1% in at least two of three replicate wells were required for clones to be considered positive. Cross-reactive clonotypes were defined as significantly expanded in both SARS-CoV-2 spike wells and at least one common cold coronavirus spike condition. CDR3 homology was assessed with Levenshtein distances (stringdist) and unrooted phylogenetic trees (ape) in R version 3.6.1. Using fastp trimming at Q25 and MiXCR clonotype assembly, TCRdb reanalyzed the public sequencing data and kept in-frame beta chains. Each CDR3 protein appears once, grouped with its most common genes and DNA. The V and J calls and clone size are TCRdb's, not the authors'. For this sample there are 8,700 or so distinct CDR3 sequences; roughly 27% appear just once. The top ten hold around 25% of the sample.

The treatment or condition label here, explained by the study, means: approximately 9-day PBMC culture with coronavirus spike peptide pools or control peptides (ViraFEST assay). CD4+ T cells from unexposed donors were collected before the COVID-19 pandemic (2011-2018). To expand antigen-specific T cells with peptide pools and then pick out the expanded clonotypes through TCR sequencing, the study relied on the ViraFEST assay. Fewer than 2.5 million PBMCs per well were cultured in IMDM with approximately 5% human AB serum and 8 to 10 IU/ml IL-2, plus 10 ug/ml peptide pools. On days 3 and 7, half of the culture medium was replaced with fresh IL-2-containing medium. CD4+ T cells were isolated after approximately ten days of culture through negative selection using the EasySep CD4+ T cell isolation kit. As cell numbers permitted, CD4+ T cells from unexposed donors were tested for reactivity to SARS-CoV-2 S and N and to four common cold coronavirus spike pools. Ficoll-Paque Plus gradient centrifugation was used to isolate PBMCs from whole blood, and the isolated PBMCs were then either used fresh or cryopreserved at -140C. In general, triplicate wells were set up for every culture condition. The leukapheresis product for the unexposed donors was obtained through commercial purchase.

This sample was taken from a study of vaccination and CD4 T cells after COVID-19 (dated by TCRdb to 2022 to 2024). With respect to the entire study: Six males and four females were included in the convalescent cohort, with two Hispanic individuals, seven Caucasians, two Asians and one multiracial person represented. Two doses of either the Pfizer-BioNTech BNT162b2 vaccine (n=8) or the Moderna mRNA-1273 vaccine (n=2) were administered to participants. Post-COVID blood samples from convalescent patients were collected a median of roughly 100 days after diagnosis, with a range of roughly 30 to 170 days. Post-vaccine blood samples were collected a median of about 69 days after the second vaccine dose, ranging from roughly 14 to 241 days. Overlapping spike peptide pools from SARS-CoV-2 and from the common cold coronaviruses HCoV-NL63, HCoV-OC43 and HCoV-229E were used as culture stimuli. Control cultures used a CEFX viral epitope pool as positive control, an HIV-1 Nef peptide pool as negative control, or no peptide. The spike-specific CD4+ TCR repertoire was compared before and after mRNA vaccination in approximately ten COVID-19 convalescent patients and a few infection-naive healthy vaccine recipients. Memory CD4+ T cell crossreactivity between SARS-CoV-2 and common cold coronavirus spike proteins was assessed at the TCR clonotype level in an earlier paper using these donors.

What the work shows at the level of the full study, not this receptor alone: In convalescent patients, nearly all vaccine-specific clones (304 of 307) were found to be mono-reactive for SARS-CoV-2 spike rather than cross-reactive with common cold coronaviruses. An increase in the median number of SARS-CoV-2-reactive clonotypes from around 20 after infection to about 39 after vaccination was observed, but the change was not found to be significant. Only a relatively small number of convalescent patients were included in the study, and early timepoints following natural infection were not analyzed. Among the post-vaccine SARS-CoV-2-reactive clones in convalescent patients, a median about 87% showed up only after vaccination, which suggests vaccine-specific priming.

From the cysteine up to the phenylalanine, the CDR3 has a length of 15 residues. CDR3 DNA is the only sequence kept; it has 45 bases, read in frame from the first base. CDR1 and CDR2, looked up from the germline V gene, are LGHNA and YSLEER. Trimming removed 2 bases from V and 2 bases from J, leaving 13 bases between the germline ends. The rearrangement combines TRBV4-3 with TRBJ2-7; the D segment cannot be called with confidence. Sequencing was performed on CD4+ T cells from blood, cultured in vitro. This receptor was obtained from a human donor in good health. The nucleotide sequence is TGCGCCAGCAGCCAATCAGGTGGACCTACCTACGAGCAGTACTTC. The translation is CASSQSGGPTYEQYF.